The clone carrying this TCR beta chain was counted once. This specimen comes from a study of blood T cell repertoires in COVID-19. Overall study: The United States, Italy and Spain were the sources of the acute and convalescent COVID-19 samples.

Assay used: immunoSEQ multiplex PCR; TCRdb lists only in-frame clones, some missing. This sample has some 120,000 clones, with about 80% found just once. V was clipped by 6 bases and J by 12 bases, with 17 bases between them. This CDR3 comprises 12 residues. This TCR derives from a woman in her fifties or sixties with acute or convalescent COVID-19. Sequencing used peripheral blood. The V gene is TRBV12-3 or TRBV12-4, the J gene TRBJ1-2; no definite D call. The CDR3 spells CASRPQEQKDTF. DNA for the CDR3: TGTGCCAGCAGACCGCAAGAACAGAAGGACACCTTC.